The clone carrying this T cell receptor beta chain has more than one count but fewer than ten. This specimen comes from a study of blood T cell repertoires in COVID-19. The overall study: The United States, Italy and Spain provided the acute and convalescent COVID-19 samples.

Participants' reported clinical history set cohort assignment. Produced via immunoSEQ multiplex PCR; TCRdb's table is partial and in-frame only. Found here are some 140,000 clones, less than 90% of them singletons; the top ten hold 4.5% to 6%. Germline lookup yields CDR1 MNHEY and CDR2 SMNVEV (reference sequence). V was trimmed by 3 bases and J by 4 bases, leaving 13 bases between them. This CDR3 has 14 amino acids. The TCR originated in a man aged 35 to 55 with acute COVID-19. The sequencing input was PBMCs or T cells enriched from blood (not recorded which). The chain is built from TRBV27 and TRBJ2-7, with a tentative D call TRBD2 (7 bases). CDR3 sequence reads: CASSFGGGAYEQYF. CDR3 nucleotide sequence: TGTGCCAGCAGTTTTGGTGGGGGGGCGTACGAGCAGTACTTC.